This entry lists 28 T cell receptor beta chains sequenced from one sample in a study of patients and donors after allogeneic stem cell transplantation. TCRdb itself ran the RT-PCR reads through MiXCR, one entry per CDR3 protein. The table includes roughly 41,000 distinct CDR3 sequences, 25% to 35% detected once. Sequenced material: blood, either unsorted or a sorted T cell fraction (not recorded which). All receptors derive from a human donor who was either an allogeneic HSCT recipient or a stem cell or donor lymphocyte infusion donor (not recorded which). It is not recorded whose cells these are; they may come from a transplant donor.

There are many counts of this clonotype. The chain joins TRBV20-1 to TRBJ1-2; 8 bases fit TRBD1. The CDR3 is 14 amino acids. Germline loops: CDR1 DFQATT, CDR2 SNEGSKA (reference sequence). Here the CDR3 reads CRPDRETRSYGYTF. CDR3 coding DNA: TGCAGACCGGACAGGGAAACACGATCTTATGGCTACACCTTC.

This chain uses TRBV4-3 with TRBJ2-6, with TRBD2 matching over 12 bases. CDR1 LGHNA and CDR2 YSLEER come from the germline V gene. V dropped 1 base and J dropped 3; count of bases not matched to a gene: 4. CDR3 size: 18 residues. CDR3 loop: CASSQVLAGGHGANVLTF. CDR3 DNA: TGCGCCAGCAGCCAAGTCCTAGCGGGAGGGCATGGGGCCAACGTCCTGACTTTC.

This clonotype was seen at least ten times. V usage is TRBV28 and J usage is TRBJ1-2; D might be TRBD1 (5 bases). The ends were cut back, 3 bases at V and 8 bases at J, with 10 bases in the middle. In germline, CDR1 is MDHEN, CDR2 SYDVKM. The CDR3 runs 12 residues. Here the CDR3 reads CASSFRVRGYTF. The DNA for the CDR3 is TGTGCCAGCAGTTTCAGGGTGCGGGGCTACACCTTC.

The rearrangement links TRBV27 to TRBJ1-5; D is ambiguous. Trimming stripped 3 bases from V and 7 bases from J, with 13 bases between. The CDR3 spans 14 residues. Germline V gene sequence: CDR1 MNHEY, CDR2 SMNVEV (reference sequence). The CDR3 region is CASSFRLWGQPQHF. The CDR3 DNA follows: TGTGCCAGCAGTTTTAGATTATGGGGACAGCCCCAGCATTTT.

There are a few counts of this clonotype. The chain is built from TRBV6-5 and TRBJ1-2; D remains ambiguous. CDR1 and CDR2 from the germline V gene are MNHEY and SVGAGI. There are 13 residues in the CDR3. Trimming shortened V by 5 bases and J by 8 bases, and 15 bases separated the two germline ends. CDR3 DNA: TGTGCCAGCAGTCCAACCCCTTTGTGGGGCTACACCTTC. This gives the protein CASSPTPLWGYTF.

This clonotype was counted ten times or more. The CDR3 region is CASSRGSNQPQHF. The CDR3 bases are TGCGCCAGCAGCAGGGGAAGCAATCAGCCCCAGCATTTT. V usage is TRBV5-1 and J usage is TRBJ1-5; D possibly corresponds to TRBD1 (5 bases). V shed 4 bases and J shed 1 base, with 6 bases lying between them. There are 13 residues in the CDR3. Germline assignment: CDR1 SGHRS and CDR2 YFSETQ.

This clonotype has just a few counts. CDR3 nucleotide sequence: TGTGCCTGGAGTGTAGGGCACCTCTACGAGCAGTACTTC. This gives the protein CAWSVGHLYEQYF. The J gene is TRBJ2-7, the V gene TRBV30; D gene ambiguous. CDR1 is GTSNPN and CDR2 is SVGIG in the germline V gene (reference sequence). CDR3 size: 13 residues. Trimming took 0 bases from V and 3 from J, leaving 9 bases between them. The variable domain in full, with the rest retrieved from reference TRBV30 and TRBJ2-7, is SQTIHQWPATLVQPVGSPLSLECTVEGTSNPNLYWYRQAAGRGLQLLFYSVGIGQISSEVPQNLSASRPQDRQFILSSKKLLLSDSGFYLCAWSVGHLYEQYFGPGTRLTVT.

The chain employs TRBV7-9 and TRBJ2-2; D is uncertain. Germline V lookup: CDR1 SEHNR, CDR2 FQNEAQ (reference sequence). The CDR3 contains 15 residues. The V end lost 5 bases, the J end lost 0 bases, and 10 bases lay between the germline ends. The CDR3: CASSVRRSNTGELFF. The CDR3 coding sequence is TGTGCCAGCAGCGTAAGGCGTTCGAACACCGGGGAGCTGTTTTTT.

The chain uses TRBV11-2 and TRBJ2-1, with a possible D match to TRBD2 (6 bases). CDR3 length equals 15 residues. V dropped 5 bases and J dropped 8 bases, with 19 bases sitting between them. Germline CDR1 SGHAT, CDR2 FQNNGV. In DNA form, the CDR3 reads TGTGCCAGCAGCCATTCTCGGAGGGGAGTGGATGAGCAGTTCTTC. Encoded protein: CASSHSRRGVDEQFF.

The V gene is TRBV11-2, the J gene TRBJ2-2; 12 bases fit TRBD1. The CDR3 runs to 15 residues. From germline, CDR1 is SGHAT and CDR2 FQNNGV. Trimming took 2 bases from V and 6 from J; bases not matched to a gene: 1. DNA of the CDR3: TGTGCCAGCAGCTTATGGGACAGGGGGCCCGGGGAGCTGTTTTTT. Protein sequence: CASSLWDRGPGELFF.

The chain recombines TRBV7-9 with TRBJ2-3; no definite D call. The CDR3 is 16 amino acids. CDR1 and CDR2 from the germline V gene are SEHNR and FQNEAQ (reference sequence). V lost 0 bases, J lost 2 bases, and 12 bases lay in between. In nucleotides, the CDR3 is TGTGCCAGCAGCTTAGCTGGCGGTCAAGTCACAGATACGCAGTATTTT. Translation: CASSLAGGQVTDTQYF.

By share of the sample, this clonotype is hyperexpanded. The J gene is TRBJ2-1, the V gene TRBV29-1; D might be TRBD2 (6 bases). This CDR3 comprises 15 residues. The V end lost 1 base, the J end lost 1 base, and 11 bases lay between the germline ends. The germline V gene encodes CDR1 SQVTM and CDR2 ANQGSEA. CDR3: CSVEVWDSSYNEQFF. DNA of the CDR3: TGCAGCGTTGAAGTCTGGGACTCATCCTACAATGAGCAGTTCTTC.

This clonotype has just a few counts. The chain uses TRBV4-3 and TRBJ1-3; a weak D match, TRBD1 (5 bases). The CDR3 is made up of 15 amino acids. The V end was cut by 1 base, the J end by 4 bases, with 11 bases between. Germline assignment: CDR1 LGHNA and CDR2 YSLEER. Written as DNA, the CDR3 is TGCGCCAGCAGCCAAGCCTGGGGCTCCGGAAACACCATATATTTT. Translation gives CASSQAWGSGNTIYF.

CDR3 loop: CASSSPTAFSYNEQFF. In DNA, the CDR3 is TGTGCCAGCAGCTCACCGACTGCCTTCTCCTACAATGAGCAGTTCTTC. The chain recombines TRBV6-5 with TRBJ2-1, with D hard to call. The CDR3 extends over 16 amino acids. Germline CDR1 and CDR2: MNHEY and SVGAGI. The germline V and J ends were trimmed by 6 bases and 0 bases, with 15 bases remaining between them.

This chain's CDR3 is CASSQPGISTDTQYF. CDR3 DNA: TGTGCCAGCAGTCAACCGGGGATTAGCACAGATACGCAGTATTTT. This sequence joins TRBV28 and TRBJ2-3, with a tentative D call TRBD2 (5 bases). Trimming removed 5 bases at V and 0 bases at J, with 12 bases between. In germline, CDR1 is MDHEN, CDR2 SYDVKM. The CDR3 is 15 residues long.

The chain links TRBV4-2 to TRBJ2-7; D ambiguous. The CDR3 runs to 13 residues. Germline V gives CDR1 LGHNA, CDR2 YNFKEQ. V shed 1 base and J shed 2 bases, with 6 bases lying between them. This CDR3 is CASSQAVAYEQYF. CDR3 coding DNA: TGTGCCAGCAGCCAAGCAGTGGCCTACGAGCAGTACTTC.

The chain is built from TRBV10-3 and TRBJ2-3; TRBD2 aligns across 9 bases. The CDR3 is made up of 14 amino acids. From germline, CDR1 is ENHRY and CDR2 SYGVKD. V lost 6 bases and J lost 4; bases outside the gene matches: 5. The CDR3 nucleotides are TGTGCCATCAGAGATAGCGGGAGTGCAGATACGCAGTATTTT. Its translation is CAIRDSGSADTQYF.

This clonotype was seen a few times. This CDR3 is CAIGTLEGYTF. The DNA of the CDR3 is TGTGCCATCGGGACCTTGGAGGGCTACACCTTC. V usage is TRBV10-3 and J usage is TRBJ1-2; weak D call: TRBD1 (5 bases). This CDR3 region has 11 residues. Trimming pared 8 bases from V and 8 bases from J, leaving 12 bases between. Germline CDR1 and CDR2: ENHRY and SYGVKD.

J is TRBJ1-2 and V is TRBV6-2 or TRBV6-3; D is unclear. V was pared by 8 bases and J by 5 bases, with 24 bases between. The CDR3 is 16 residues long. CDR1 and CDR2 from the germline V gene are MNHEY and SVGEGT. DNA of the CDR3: TGTGCCAGCGGCCCCCTCAAGACGGGTCTTTATTATGGCTACACCTTC. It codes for CASGPLKTGLYYGYTF.

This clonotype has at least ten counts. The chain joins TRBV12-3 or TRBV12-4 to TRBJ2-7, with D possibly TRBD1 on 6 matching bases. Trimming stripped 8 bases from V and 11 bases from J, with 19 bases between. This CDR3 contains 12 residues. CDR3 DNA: TGTGCCAGCTGCCAGGGGCAGAGGAGGAAGTACTTC. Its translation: CASCQGQRRKYF.

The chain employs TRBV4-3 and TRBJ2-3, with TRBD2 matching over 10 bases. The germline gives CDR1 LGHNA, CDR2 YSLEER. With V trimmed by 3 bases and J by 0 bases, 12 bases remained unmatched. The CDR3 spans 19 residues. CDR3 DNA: TGCGCCAGCAGCCAGGGGGTAGCGGGAGGTTTGGTCAGCACAGATACGCAGTATTTT. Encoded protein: CASSQGVAGGLVSTDTQYF.

Written as DNA, the CDR3 is TGTGCCAGCAGCTTACGTGGTCACGCGGGAGTAGAAAAACTGTTTTTT. Translating it yields CASSLRGHAGVEKLFF. V gene TRBV7-2 combines with J gene TRBJ1-4; D not certain. The CDR3 consists of 16 residues. Germline V CDR1 and CDR2: SGHTA, FQGNSA. V was cut by 2 bases and J by 8 bases, with 18 bases left in between.

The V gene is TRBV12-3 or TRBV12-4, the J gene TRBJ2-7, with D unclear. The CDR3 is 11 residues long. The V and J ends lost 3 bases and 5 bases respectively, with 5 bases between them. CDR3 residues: CASSLFHEQYF. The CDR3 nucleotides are TGTGCCAGCAGTTTGTTCCACGAGCAGTACTTC.

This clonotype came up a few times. The CDR3 spells CASSLLVPNTGELFF. In DNA, the CDR3 is TGTGCCAGCAGTTTATTAGTCCCGAACACCGGGGAGCTGTTTTTT. V and J are TRBV28 and TRBJ2-2; no firm D call. The CDR3 loop spans 15 amino acids. V lost 1 base to trimming and J lost 0 bases, with 6 bases between them. The V gene's germline CDR1 is MDHEN and CDR2 SYDVKM.

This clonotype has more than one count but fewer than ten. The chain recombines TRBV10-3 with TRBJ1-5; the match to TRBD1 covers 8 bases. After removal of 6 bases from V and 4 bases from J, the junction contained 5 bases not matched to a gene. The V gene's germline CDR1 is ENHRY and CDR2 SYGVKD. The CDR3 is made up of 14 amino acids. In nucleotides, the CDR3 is TGTGCCATCAGCGTGGACAGGGTAAATCAGCCCCAGCATTTT. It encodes CAISVDRVNQPQHF.

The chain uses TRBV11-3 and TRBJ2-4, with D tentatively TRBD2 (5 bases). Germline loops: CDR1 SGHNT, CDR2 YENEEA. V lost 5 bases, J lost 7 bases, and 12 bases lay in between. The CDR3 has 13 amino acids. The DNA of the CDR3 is TGTGCCAGCAGCCTGTCCGCGGGCAACATTCAGTACTTC. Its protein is CASSLSAGNIQYF. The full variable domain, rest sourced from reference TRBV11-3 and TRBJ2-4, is EAGVVQSPRYKIIEKKQPVAFWCNPISGHNTLYWYLQNLGQGPELLIRYENEEAVDDSQLPKDRFSAERLKGVDSTLKIQPAELGDSAVYLCASSLSAGNIQYFGAGTRLSVL.

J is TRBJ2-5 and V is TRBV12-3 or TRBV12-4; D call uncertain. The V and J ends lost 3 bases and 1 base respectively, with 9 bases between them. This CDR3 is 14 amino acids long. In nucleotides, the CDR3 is TGTGCCAGCAGTTTCACTGGTCCCCAAGAGACCCAGTACTTC. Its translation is CASSFTGPQETQYF.

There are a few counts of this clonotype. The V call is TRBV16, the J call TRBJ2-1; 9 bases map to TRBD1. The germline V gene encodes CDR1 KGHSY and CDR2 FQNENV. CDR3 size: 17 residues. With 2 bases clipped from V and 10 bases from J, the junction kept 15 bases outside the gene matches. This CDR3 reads CASSQGTGTTSAMEQFF. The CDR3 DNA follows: TGTGCCAGCAGCCAAGGGACAGGGACTACTAGTGCAATGGAGCAGTTCTTC.